This T cell receptor beta chain is from a study of neurological immune-mediated disorders. TCRdb re-called the 5' RACE reads through MiXCR, storing one row per CDR3 protein. The sample yields 50,000 to 70,000 distinct CDR3 sequences, 4.5% seen once. This clonotype occurred a few times. Its antigen is not identified. Overall study results and limits: Across subjects, expanded clones had no CDR3 amino acid sequences in common, pointing to private repertoires in all groups. In HTLV-1-associated myelopathy, TCR clonal expansion was greatest, and in multiple sclerosis it was least, below healthy controls.

This TCR was sampled from a man aged 30 to 45 with multiple sclerosis. Material for sequencing was PBMCs.

The chain's CDR3 is CASSAVGNEKLFF. DNA for the CDR3: TGTGCCAGCAGTGCAGTGGGGAATGAAAAACTGTTTTTT. This chain uses TRBV27 with TRBJ1-4; D call uncertain. Trimming stripped 5 bases from V and 5 bases from J, with 9 bases between. The CDR3 totals 13 residues. The germline V gene encodes CDR1 MNHEY and CDR2 SMNVEV (reference sequence). Together with reference TRBV27 and TRBJ1-4, the CDR3 gives the full variable domain: EAQVTQNPRYLITVTGKKLTVTCSQNMNHEYMSWYRQDPGLGLRQIYYSMNVEVTDKGDVPEGYKVSRKEKRNFPLILESPSPNQTSLYFCASSAVGNEKLFFGSGTQLSVL.